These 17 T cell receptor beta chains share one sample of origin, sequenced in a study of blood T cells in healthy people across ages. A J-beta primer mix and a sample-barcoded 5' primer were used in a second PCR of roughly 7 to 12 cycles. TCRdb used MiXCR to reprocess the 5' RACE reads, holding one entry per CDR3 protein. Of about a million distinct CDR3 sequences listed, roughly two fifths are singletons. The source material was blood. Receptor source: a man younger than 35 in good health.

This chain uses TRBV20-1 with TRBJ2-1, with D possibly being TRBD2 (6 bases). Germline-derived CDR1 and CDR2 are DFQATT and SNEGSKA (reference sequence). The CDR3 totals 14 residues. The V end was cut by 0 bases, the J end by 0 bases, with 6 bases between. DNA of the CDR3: TGCAGTGCTAGAGACGGGAGCTCCTACAATGAGCAGTTCTTC. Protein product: CSARDGSSYNEQFF.

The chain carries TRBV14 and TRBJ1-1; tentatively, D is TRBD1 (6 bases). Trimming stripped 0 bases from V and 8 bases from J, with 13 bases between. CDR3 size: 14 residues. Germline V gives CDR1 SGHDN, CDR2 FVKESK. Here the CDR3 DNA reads TGTGCCAGCAGCCAAGATCTCAGGGGCGGGGAAGCTTTCTTT. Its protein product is CASSQDLRGGEAFF.

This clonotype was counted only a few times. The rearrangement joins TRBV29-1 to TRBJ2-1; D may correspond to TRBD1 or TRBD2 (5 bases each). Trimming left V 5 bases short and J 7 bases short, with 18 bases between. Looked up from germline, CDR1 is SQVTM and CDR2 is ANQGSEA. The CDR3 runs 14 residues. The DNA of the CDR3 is TGCAGCGTTCGAGGGGACGGGACCGCTAATGAGCAGTTCTTC. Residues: CSVRGDGTANEQFF.

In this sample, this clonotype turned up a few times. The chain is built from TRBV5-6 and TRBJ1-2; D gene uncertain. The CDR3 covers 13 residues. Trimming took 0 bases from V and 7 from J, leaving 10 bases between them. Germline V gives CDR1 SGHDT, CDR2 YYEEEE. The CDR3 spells CASSLGRRGGYTF. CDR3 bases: TGTGCCAGCAGCTTGGGTAGACGGGGTGGCTACACCTTC.

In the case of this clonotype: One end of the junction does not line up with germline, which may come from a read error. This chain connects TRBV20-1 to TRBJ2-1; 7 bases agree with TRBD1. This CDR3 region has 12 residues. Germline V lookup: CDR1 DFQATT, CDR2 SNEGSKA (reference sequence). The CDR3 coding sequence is TGCAGTACTAGACCACAGGGGAATGAGCAGTTCTTC. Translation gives CSTRPQGNEQFF.

CDR3: CASSTPSSYAGEGAFNEQFF. DNA for the CDR3: TGTGCCAGCAGTACTCCTTCCTCATATGCAGGGGAAGGGGCTTTCAATGAGCAGTTCTTC. The chain has TRBV28 and TRBJ2-1; a possible D gene is TRBD1 (6 bases). V shed 5 bases and J shed 6 bases, with 32 bases lying between them. CDR3 length equals 20 residues. Germline values: CDR1 MDHEN, CDR2 SYDVKM.

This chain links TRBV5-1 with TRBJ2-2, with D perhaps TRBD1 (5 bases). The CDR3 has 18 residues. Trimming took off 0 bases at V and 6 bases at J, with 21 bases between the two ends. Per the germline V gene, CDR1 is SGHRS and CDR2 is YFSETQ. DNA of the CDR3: TGCGCCAGCAGCTTGGTCTTTGAGCAAAGACAGTCTCCCGGGGAGCTGTTTTTT. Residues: CASSLVFEQRQSPGELFF.

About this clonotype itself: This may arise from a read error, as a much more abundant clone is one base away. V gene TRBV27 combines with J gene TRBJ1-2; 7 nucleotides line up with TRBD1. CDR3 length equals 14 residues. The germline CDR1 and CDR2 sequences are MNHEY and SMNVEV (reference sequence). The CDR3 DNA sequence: TGTGCCGGCAGTTTAGACAGGGAGGAAGATGGCTACACCTTC. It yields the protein CAGSLDREEDGYTF.

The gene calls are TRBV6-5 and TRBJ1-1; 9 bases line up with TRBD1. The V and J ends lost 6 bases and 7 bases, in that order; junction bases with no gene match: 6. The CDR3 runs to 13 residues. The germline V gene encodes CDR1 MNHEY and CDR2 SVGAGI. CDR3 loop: CASSYGTGSEAFF. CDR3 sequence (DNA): TGTGCCAGCAGCTATGGGACAGGGAGTGAAGCTTTCTTT.

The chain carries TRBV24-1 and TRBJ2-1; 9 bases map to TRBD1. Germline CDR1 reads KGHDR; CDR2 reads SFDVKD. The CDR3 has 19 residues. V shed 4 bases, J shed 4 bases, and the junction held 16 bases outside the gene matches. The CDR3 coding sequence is TGTGCCACCAGTGACATCCGGGACAGGGTGCATCCCGTTTACAATGAGCAGTTCTTC. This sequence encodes CATSDIRDRVHPVYNEQFF.

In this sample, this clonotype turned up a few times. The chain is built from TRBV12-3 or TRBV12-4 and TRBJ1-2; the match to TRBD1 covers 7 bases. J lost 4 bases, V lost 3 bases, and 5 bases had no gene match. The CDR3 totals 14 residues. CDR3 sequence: CASSFGTESYGYTF. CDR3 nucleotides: TGTGCCAGCAGTTTTGGGACAGAATCCTATGGCTACACCTTC.

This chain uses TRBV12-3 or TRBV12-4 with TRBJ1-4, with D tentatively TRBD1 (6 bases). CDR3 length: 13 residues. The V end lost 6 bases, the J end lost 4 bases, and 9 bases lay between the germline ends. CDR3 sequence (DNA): TGTGCCAGCAGGGAAGGGGGTAATGAAAAACTGTTTTTT. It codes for CASREGGNEKLFF.

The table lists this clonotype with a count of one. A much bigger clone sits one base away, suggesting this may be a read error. This CDR3 reads CASSYLSSTDAQYF. In DNA, the CDR3 is TGTGCCAGCAGTTACTTGTCGAGCACAGATGCGCAGTATTTT. This chain links TRBV6-6 with TRBJ2-3; no reliable D call. The CDR3 runs to 14 residues. Germline assignment: CDR1 MNHNY and CDR2 SVGAGI (reference sequence).

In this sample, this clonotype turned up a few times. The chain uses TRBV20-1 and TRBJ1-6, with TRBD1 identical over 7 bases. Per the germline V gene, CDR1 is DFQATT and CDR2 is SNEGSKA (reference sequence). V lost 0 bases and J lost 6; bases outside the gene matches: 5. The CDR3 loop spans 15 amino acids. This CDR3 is CSARDPQGVNSPLHF. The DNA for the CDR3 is TGCAGTGCTAGAGATCCTCAGGGGGTTAATTCACCCCTCCACTTT.

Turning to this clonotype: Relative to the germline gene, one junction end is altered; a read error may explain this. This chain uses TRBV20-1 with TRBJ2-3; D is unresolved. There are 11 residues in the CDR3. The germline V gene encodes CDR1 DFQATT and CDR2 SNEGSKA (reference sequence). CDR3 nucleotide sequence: TGCAGTGCTAGAGGCGGAAATACGCGGTATTTT. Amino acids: CSARGGNTRYF.

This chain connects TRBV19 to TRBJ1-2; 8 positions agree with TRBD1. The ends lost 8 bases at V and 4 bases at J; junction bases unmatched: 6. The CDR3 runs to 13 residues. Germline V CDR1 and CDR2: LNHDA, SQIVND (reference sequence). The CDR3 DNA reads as TGTGCCAGTGGGGACAGGCCTCTCTATGGCTACACCTTC. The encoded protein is CASGDRPLYGYTF.

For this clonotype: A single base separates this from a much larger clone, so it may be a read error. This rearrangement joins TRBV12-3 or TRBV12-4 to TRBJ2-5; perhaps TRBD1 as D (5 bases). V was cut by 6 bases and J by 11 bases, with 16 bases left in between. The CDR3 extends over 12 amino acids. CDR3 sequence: CASRPTDNEQYF. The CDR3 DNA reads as TGTGCCAGCAGACCGACAGACAATGAGCAGTACTTC.